Each of the 31 T cell receptor beta chains below was sequenced from the same sample in a study of response to subunit inactivated influenza vaccine. TCRdb re-called the RT-PCR reads through MiXCR, storing one row per CDR3 protein. The sample has roughly 760,000 distinct CDR3 sequences; around 21% are singletons. Specimen: PBMCs from blood, collected less than 6 days after vaccination. The receptors stem from a man between 45 and 60 years old who received an inactivated influenza vaccine.

The chain couples TRBV4-3 to TRBJ2-5, with D unresolved. Germline V gene sequence: CDR1 LGHNA, CDR2 YSLEER. CDR3 length: 13 residues. V dropped 0 bases and J dropped 3 bases, with 5 bases sitting between them. CDR3 sequence (DNA): TGCGCCAGCAGCCAAGATCAGAAAGAGACCCAGTACTTC. As protein: CASSQDQKETQYF.

The rearrangement links TRBV6-2 or TRBV6-3 to TRBJ1-3; tentatively, D is TRBD1 (6 bases). Germline V gene sequence: CDR1 MNHEY, CDR2 SVGEGT. Trimming pared 4 bases from V and 5 bases from J, leaving 15 bases between. This CDR3 spans 15 amino acids. Here the CDR3 reads CASSWRDNLRNTIYF. Written as DNA, the CDR3 is TGTGCCAGCAGTTGGCGGGACAACCTAAGAAACACCATATATTTT.

The chain uses TRBV29-1 and TRBJ2-5; 8 bases line up with TRBD1. The ends lost 4 bases at V and 2 bases at J; junction bases unmatched: 3. CDR1 is SQVTM, CDR2 ANQGSEA, per germline. The CDR3 spans 13 residues. CDR3 bases: TGCAGCGTTGCTGGACAGGGTCAAGAGACCCAGTACTTC. Its translation is CSVAGQGQETQYF.

The CDR3 region is CASSYPALGQPQHF. The CDR3 region has the DNA TGTGCCAGCAGTTACCCCGCCTTAGGTCAGCCCCAGCATTTT. V usage is TRBV6-2 or TRBV6-3 and J usage is TRBJ1-5; D not certain. Germline CDR1 and CDR2: MNHEY and SVGEGT. Trimming took off 2 bases at V and 6 bases at J, with 11 bases between the two ends. This CDR3 spans 14 amino acids.

This clonotype showed up many times. The CDR3 DNA follows: TGTGCCAGCAGCAGCGGGGGTTCTGAGCCCCAGCATTTT. This codes for CASSSGGSEPQHF. The chain combines TRBV7-2 with TRBJ1-5; D is perhaps TRBD1 (5 bases). The CDR3 contains 13 residues. With 5 bases removed from V and 8 bases from J, the gap between germline ends came to 13 bases. In germline, CDR1 is SGHTA, CDR2 FQGNSA.

This clonotype was seen repeatedly, ten times or more. CDR3 region: CASSQEGAGSSYNEQFF. In nucleotides, the CDR3 is TGCGCCAGCAGCCAAGAGGGAGCGGGGAGCTCCTACAATGAGCAGTTCTTC. The chain has TRBV4-3 and TRBJ2-1, with TRBD2 matching 7 bases. The germline V gene has CDR1 LGHNA and CDR2 YSLEER. Germline trimming cut 0 bases from V and 0 bases from J; bases unmatched to any gene: 5. CDR3 length: 17 residues.

The rearrangement joins TRBV11-2 to TRBJ2-1; 8 bases are a match to TRBD2. Germline CDR1 reads SGHAT; CDR2 reads FQNNGV. Trimming removed 1 base from V and 9 bases from J; junction bases left unmatched: 8. The CDR3 has 15 residues. The CDR3 nucleotides read TGTGCCAGCAGCTTAGTTCTAGCGGGTCTGGGTGAGCAGTTCTTC. Its translation is CASSLVLAGLGEQFF.

This clonotype was seen a few times. The chain is built from TRBV5-5 and TRBJ2-7; 12 nucleotides agree with TRBD1. Germline V lookup: CDR1 SGHKS, CDR2 YYEKEE (reference sequence). This CDR3 spans 14 amino acids. V gave up 4 bases and J gave up 2 bases; unmatched junction bases: 1. In DNA form, the CDR3 reads TGTGCCAGCAGCGGGACAGGGGGCGCCTACGAGCAGTACTTC. Translating it yields CASSGTGGAYEQYF.

This clonotype was counted only a few times. This chain's CDR3 is CASSFSSGGNEQFF. CDR3 DNA: TGTGCCAGCAGTTTTTCTAGCGGGGGTAATGAGCAGTTCTTC. The rearrangement joins TRBV6-5 to TRBJ2-1; 10 bases agree with TRBD2. J lost 7 bases, V lost 4 bases, and 4 bases had no gene match. Looked up from germline, CDR1 is MNHEY and CDR2 is SVGAGI. The CDR3 is made up of 14 amino acids.

In this sample, this clonotype turned up a few times. This chain joins TRBV6-5 and TRBJ1-2; no firm D call. The CDR3 sequence is 13 residues long. The V gene's germline CDR1 is MNHEY and CDR2 SVGAGI. V shed 0 bases and J shed 6 bases, with 8 bases lying between them. DNA of the CDR3: TGTGCCAGCAGTTACTCATTTGAAGATGGCTACACCTTC. This gives the protein CASSYSFEDGYTF.

The chain uses TRBV15 and TRBJ2-7; D possibly corresponds to TRBD1 (6 bases). Germline loops: CDR1 LNHNV, CDR2 YYDKDF (reference sequence). Trimming stripped 2 bases from V and 0 bases from J, with 17 bases between. CDR3 length equals 17 residues. The CDR3 sequence: CATSRSTPGHGSYEQYF. The CDR3 bases are TGTGCCACCAGCAGATCCACCCCGGGACATGGCTCCTACGAGCAGTACTTC.

The CDR3 loop reads CSSDRINEKLFF. In DNA, the CDR3 is TGCAGTTCGGACAGAATTAATGAAAAACTGTTTTTT. This chain uses TRBV20-1 with TRBJ1-4; TRBD1 might be the D (6 bases). V shed 8 bases and J shed 4 bases, with 11 bases lying between them. The CDR3 sequence is 12 residues long. Germline V lookup: CDR1 DFQATT, CDR2 SNEGSKA (reference sequence).

This clonotype was counted a few times. The chain couples TRBV18 to TRBJ2-7; perhaps TRBD1 as D (6 bases). Germline CDR1 KGHSH, CDR2 LQKENI. V was clipped by 3 bases and J by 2 bases, with 11 bases between them. The CDR3 spans 14 residues. CDR3: CASSPETGAYEQYF. The CDR3 DNA reads as TGTGCCAGCTCACCCGAGACAGGCGCCTACGAGCAGTACTTC.

This clonotype was observed many times. The rearrangement joins TRBV28 to TRBJ2-1; 8 bases fit TRBD2. The CDR3 totals 16 residues. Germline V gene lookup returns CDR1 MDHEN and CDR2 SYDVKM. V was clipped by 3 bases and J by 6 bases; unmatched bases: 10. The DNA for the CDR3 is TGTGCCAGCAGTTTGTTATCGCGGGGGGCGTTCAATGAGCAGTTCTTC. This translates into CASSLLSRGAFNEQFF.

This clonotype was counted a few times. V and J are TRBV5-5 and TRBJ2-1; 12 bases align to TRBD2. The CDR3 contains 17 residues. V dropped 2 bases and J dropped 9; count of bases not matched to a gene: 12. Germline loops: CDR1 SGHKS, CDR2 YYEKEE (reference sequence). CDR3 sequence reads: CASSFGLLAGGGSEQFF. The CDR3 nucleotides read TGTGCCAGCAGCTTCGGCCTACTAGCGGGGGGCGGCAGTGAGCAGTTCTTC.

For this clonotype: The junction departs from germline at one end; a sequencing error may be responsible. The chain has TRBV20-1 and TRBJ2-5; maybe TRBD2 (5 bases). Germline-derived CDR1 and CDR2 are DFQATT and SNEGSKA (reference sequence). This CDR3 has 12 amino acids. The DNA of the CDR3 is TGCAGTGCAAGAGGACTGGGTGAGACCCAGTACTTC. Amino acids: CSARGLGETQYF.

The V gene is TRBV7-9, the J gene TRBJ2-3, with a possible D match to TRBD2 (6 bases). Germline CDR1 and CDR2: SEHNR and FQNEAQ (reference sequence). The CDR3 consists of 17 residues. Trimming removed 3 bases from V and 0 bases from J, with 16 bases in between. The CDR3 nucleotides are TGTGCCAGCAGCTTTTTAGTGTGGGGGACTAGCACAGATACGCAGTATTTT. It encodes CASSFLVWGTSTDTQYF.

J is TRBJ2-2 and V is TRBV10-1, with 8 bases that match TRBD1. The CDR3 covers 15 residues. Looked up from germline, CDR1 is WNHNN and CDR2 is SYGVQD (reference sequence). J lost 7 bases, V lost 2 bases, and 6 bases had no gene match. The CDR3: CASSERQGMIGELFF. The CDR3 DNA reads as TGCGCCAGCAGTGAGAGACAGGGGATGATCGGGGAGCTGTTTTTT.

This chain uses TRBV12-3 or TRBV12-4 with TRBJ2-2; 8 bases are shared with TRBD2. This CDR3 comprises 17 residues. J gave up 4 bases and V 0 bases, and 7 bases lay outside the gene matches. The chain's CDR3 is CASSLALGGGRTGELFF. The CDR3 coding sequence is TGTGCCAGCAGTTTAGCGCTTGGCGGGGGGCGCACCGGGGAGCTGTTTTTT.

To note about this clonotype: One end of the junction varies from germline; a read error may be responsible. The chain employs TRBV20-1 and TRBJ2-7, with 7 positions matching TRBD1. CDR3 length: 14 amino acids. Germline CDR1 is DFQATT and CDR2 is SNEGSKA (reference sequence). Here the CDR3 reads CRASEQGSAYEQYF. The CDR3 DNA sequence: TGCAGAGCTAGTGAACAGGGGTCTGCTTACGAGCAGTACTTC.

This clonotype was observed a handful of times. J is TRBJ1-1 and V is TRBV29-1, with 7 positions matching TRBD1. CDR1 and CDR2 (germline): SQVTM, ANQGSEA. CDR3 length: 14 amino acids. Unmatched junction bases numbered 10, after V lost 4 bases and J lost 5 bases. The CDR3 sequence: CSVAGRGMETEAFF. CDR3 coding DNA: TGCAGCGTTGCGGGCAGGGGGATGGAGACTGAAGCTTTCTTT.

This chain connects TRBV20-1 to TRBJ2-7; a possible D gene is TRBD1 (5 bases). The germline gives CDR1 DFQATT, CDR2 SNEGSKA (reference sequence). V shed 5 bases and J shed 2 bases, with 22 bases lying between them. This CDR3 has 16 residues. DNA of the CDR3: TGCAGTGCTCTATCCGACAGACCCCTTAAGACCTACGAGCAGTACTTC. Translating it yields CSALSDRPLKTYEQYF.

This sequence joins TRBV2 and TRBJ2-1; unclear D gene. The CDR3 loop spans 12 amino acids. Germline loops: CDR1 SNHLY, CDR2 FYNNEI. V lost 8 bases, J lost 6 bases, and 11 bases lay in between. The CDR3 coding sequence is TGTGCCAGCGTGAGAATATTCAATGAGCAGTTCTTC. Translated: CASVRIFNEQFF.

This clonotype has a count of ten or more. The rearrangement uses TRBV29-1 and TRBJ1-3, with D uncertain. Per germline, CDR1 SQVTM and CDR2 ANQGSEA. V was pared by 2 bases and J by 4 bases, with 3 bases between. The CDR3 sequence is 11 residues long. The CDR3 DNA reads as TGCAGCGTTGAATCGGGAAACACCATATATTTT. Translation gives CSVESGNTIYF.

This clonotype was seen once. This rearrangement joins TRBV24-1 to TRBJ2-5, with TRBD1 identical over 9 bases. In germline, CDR1 is KGHDR, CDR2 SFDVKD. The CDR3 contains 14 residues. The junction had 5 bases not matched to a gene; V was cut back by 5 bases and J by 5 bases. CDR3 nucleotides: TGTGCCACCAGTGCCGGACAGGGGCCGGAGACCCAGTACTTC. Its translation is CATSAGQGPETQYF.

V and J are TRBV12-3 or TRBV12-4 and TRBJ2-3, with TRBD2 matching 10 bases. With V trimmed by 3 bases and J by 3 bases, 9 bases remained unmatched. The CDR3 has 17 residues. The CDR3 DNA is TGTGCCAGCAGTTTGAATCCGCTAGCGGGAGATACAGATACGCAGTATTTT. Amino acids: CASSLNPLAGDTDTQYF.

V usage is TRBV7-6 and J usage is TRBJ2-3; D unresolved. The V and J ends lost 3 bases and 7 bases respectively, with 5 bases between them. CDR3 size: 11 residues. Germline V gene sequence: CDR1 SGHVS, CDR2 FNYEAQ. The CDR3 protein is CASSFGNTQYF. Here the CDR3 DNA reads TGTGCCAGCAGCTTCGGCAATACGCAGTATTTT. The variable domain in full, completed from reference TRBV7-6 and TRBJ2-3, reads GAGVSQSPRYKVTKRGQDVALRCDPISGHVSLYWYRQALGQGPEFLTYFNYEAQQDKSGLPNDRFSAERPEGSISTLTIQRTEQRDSAMYRCASSFGNTQYFGPGTRLTVL.

This clonotype came up once. The rearrangement links TRBV11-2 to TRBJ2-1, with D hard to call. Germline loops: CDR1 SGHAT, CDR2 FQNNGV. V dropped 7 bases and J dropped 5 bases, with 12 bases sitting between them. The length of the CDR3 is 13 residues. CDR3 sequence: CASKEPHNNEQFF. In DNA, the CDR3 is TGTGCCAGCAAGGAGCCCCATAACAATGAGCAGTTCTTC.

The V call is TRBV20-1, the J call TRBJ2-1; TRBD2 might be the D (6 bases). V was trimmed by 6 bases and J by 5 bases, leaving 20 bases between them. The V gene's germline CDR1 is DFQATT and CDR2 SNEGSKA (reference sequence). The CDR3 covers 15 residues. CDR3 nucleotides: TGCAGTGCCCTTTCGGGGGAGCGGTATAACAATGAGCAGTTCTTC. It yields the protein CSALSGERYNNEQFF.

The chain employs TRBV12-3 or TRBV12-4 and TRBJ2-3; 7 nucleotides line up with TRBD2. V lost 6 bases, J lost 6 bases, and 9 bases stayed unmatched. There are 14 residues in the CDR3. The CDR3 DNA reads as TGTGCCAGCAGACCGGGGGGACTCCGGGATACGCAGTATTTT. Its protein is CASRPGGLRDTQYF.

In DNA form, the CDR3 reads TGTGCCAGCAGCATCCGGGGGGGCCCCGCTTTCTTT. Protein sequence: CASSIRGGPAFF. The gene calls are TRBV12-3 or TRBV12-4 and TRBJ1-1; tentative D call: TRBD1 (6 bases). The CDR3 runs 12 residues. With 6 bases removed from V and 11 bases from J, the gap between germline ends came to 16 bases.